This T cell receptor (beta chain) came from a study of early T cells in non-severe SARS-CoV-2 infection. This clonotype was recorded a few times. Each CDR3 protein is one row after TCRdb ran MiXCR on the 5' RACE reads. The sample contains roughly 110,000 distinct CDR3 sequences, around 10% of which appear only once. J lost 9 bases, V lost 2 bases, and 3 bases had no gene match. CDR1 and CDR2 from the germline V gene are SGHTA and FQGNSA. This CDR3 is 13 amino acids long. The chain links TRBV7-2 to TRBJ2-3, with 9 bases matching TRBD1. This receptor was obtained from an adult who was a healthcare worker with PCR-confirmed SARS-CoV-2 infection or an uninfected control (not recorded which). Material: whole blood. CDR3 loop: CASSLYDRGTQYF. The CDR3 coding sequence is TGTGCCAGCAGCTTATACGACAGGGGGACGCAGTATTTT.